The 21 T cell receptor beta chains below come from one sample, sequenced in a study of blood T cells in healthy people across ages. With a J-beta primer mix and a sample-barcoded 5' primer, a second PCR ran about 7 to 11 cycles. From the 5' RACE reads, TCRdb called clonotypes with MiXCR, one entry per CDR3 protein. The sample carries around 900,000 distinct CDR3 sequences, just over 50% recorded once. The sequenced sample consisted of blood. Every receptor here comes from a woman in her sixties in good health.

The chain is built from TRBV30 and TRBJ2-2; 7 bases match TRBD2. This CDR3 region has 14 residues. Looked up from germline, CDR1 is GTSNPN and CDR2 is SVGIG (reference sequence). V lost 3 bases to trimming and J lost 3 bases; unmatched junction nucleotides: 4. CDR3 amino acids: CAWRRERYTGELFF. The DNA of the CDR3 is TGTGCCTGGAGGCGGGAGCGGTACACCGGGGAGCTGTTTTTT.

The V call is TRBV2, the J call TRBJ2-7; D remains ambiguous. V dropped 7 bases and J dropped 7 bases, with 17 bases sitting between them. The CDR3 totals 13 residues. The germline CDR1 and CDR2 sequences are SNHLY and FYNNEI. CDR3 nucleotide sequence: TGTGCCAGCAAGGTGGTCCTACTATGGGAGCAGTACTTC. Translated: CASKVVLLWEQYF.

This clonotype was recorded once. The chain combines TRBV15 with TRBJ2-2; no clear D gene. The CDR3 is made up of 14 amino acids. Trimming removed 4 bases from V and 3 bases from J, with 9 bases in between. The germline CDR1 and CDR2 sequences are LNHNV and YYDKDF (reference sequence). For the CDR3, the DNA is TGTGCCACCAGCACTTTCAAGTACACCGGGGAGCTGTTTTTT. Amino acids: CATSTFKYTGELFF. Supplemented by reference TRBV15 and TRBJ2-2, the full variable domain reads DAMVIQNPRYQVTQFGKPVTLSCSQTLNHNVMYWYQQKSSQAPKLLFHYYDKDFNNEADTPDNFQSRRPNTSFCFLDIRSPGLGDTAMYLCATSTFKYTGELFFGEGSRLTVL.

The chain combines TRBV30 with TRBJ2-7, with 10 bases matching TRBD2. CDR1 is GTSNPN and CDR2 is SVGIG in the germline V gene (reference sequence). V was clipped by 2 bases and J by 10 bases; unmatched bases: 11. The CDR3 loop spans 14 amino acids. CDR3 residues: CAWSTSGIGGTQYF. The CDR3 region has the DNA TGTGCCTGGAGTACTAGCGGGATAGGTGGAACCCAGTACTTC.

This chain connects TRBV20-1 to TRBJ2-7; 7 bases match TRBD1. The CDR3 covers 13 residues. The J segment lost 5 bases and the V segment lost 6 bases, leaving 10 bases of the junction unmatched. CDR1 is DFQATT and CDR2 is SNEGSKA in the germline V gene (reference sequence). CDR3 loop: CSAPRGGMDEQYF. The CDR3 DNA sequence: TGCAGTGCCCCACGAGGGGGCATGGACGAGCAGTACTTC.

The chain recombines TRBV7-9 with TRBJ2-5; TRBD2 is a possible D gene (6 bases). The CDR3 has 16 residues. Germline CDR1 SEHNR, CDR2 FQNEAQ (reference sequence). The V gene lost 1 base and the J gene lost 1 base, with 13 bases spanning the gap. The CDR3 loop reads CASSLGAGLLQETQYF. The CDR3 bases are TGTGCCAGCAGCTTAGGTGCGGGGCTCCTCCAAGAGACCCAGTACTTC. The whole variable domain, remainder taken from reference TRBV7-9 and TRBJ2-5, is DTGVSQNPRHKITKRGQNVTFRCDPISEHNRLYWYRQTLGQGPEFLTYFQNEAQLEKSRLLSDRFSAERPKGSFSTLEIQRTEQGDSAMYLCASSLGAGLLQETQYFGPGTRLLVL.

This clonotype turned up a few times. The J gene is TRBJ2-1, the V gene TRBV4-3; 8 nucleotides agree with TRBD2. V lost 0 bases to trimming and J lost 3 bases; unmatched junction nucleotides: 4. Germline loops: CDR1 LGHNA, CDR2 YSLEER. The CDR3 extends over 16 amino acids. CDR3 sequence: CASSQDSAGGYNEQFF. CDR3 DNA: TGCGCCAGCAGCCAAGATTCGGCGGGAGGCTACAATGAGCAGTTCTTC.

This clonotype was detected once. V and J are TRBV5-1 and TRBJ2-3, with 7 bases identical to TRBD2. Germline V gene lookup returns CDR1 SGHRS and CDR2 YFSETQ. CDR3 length equals 15 residues. V lost 3 bases to trimming and J lost 2 bases; unmatched junction nucleotides: 6. The CDR3 region is CASSSGTTDTDTQYF. The CDR3 nucleotides are TGCGCCAGCAGCTCCGGGACTACCGACACAGATACGCAGTATTTT.

The chain is built from TRBV6-2 or TRBV6-3 and TRBJ2-7; D remains unclear. The germline CDR1 and CDR2 sequences are MNHEY and SVGEGT. The CDR3 has 11 amino acids. Trimming took 7 bases from V and 3 from J, leaving 7 bases between them. The CDR3 DNA reads as TGTGCCAGCAAGGCCCACTACGAGCAGTACTTC. Its translation: CASKAHYEQYF.

This clonotype was recorded a few times. The chain uses TRBV4-1 and TRBJ1-2, with a possible D match to TRBD1 (5 bases). Germline CDR1 MGHRA, CDR2 YSYEKL. The ends were cut back, 4 bases at V and 4 bases at J, with 10 bases in the middle. The CDR3 extends over 13 amino acids. CDR3 sequence reads: CASSRLGRYGYTF. The CDR3 nucleotides are TGCGCCAGCAGCCGCCTGGGGCGCTATGGCTACACCTTC.

The chain carries TRBV9 and TRBJ2-7, with D unclear. The CDR3 length is 15 residues. Trimming pared 0 bases from V and 5 bases from J, leaving 15 bases between. Germline CDR1 is SGDLS and CDR2 is YYNGEE. Here the CDR3 DNA reads TGTGCCAGCAGCGTAGGAGGAAGCCTCTTCGACGAGCAGTACTTC. Its protein product is CASSVGGSLFDEQYF.

The gene calls are TRBV29-1 and TRBJ2-4, with a possible D match to TRBD2 (6 bases). Germline V CDR1 and CDR2: SQVTM, ANQGSEA. The CDR3 sequence is 13 residues long. The ends were cut back, 4 bases at V and 0 bases at J, with 7 bases in the middle. CDR3 nucleotides: TGCAGCGTTGGGGGGGTAGCCAAAAACATTCAGTACTTC. Translating it yields CSVGGVAKNIQYF.

Only a few counts were recorded for this clonotype. In DNA, the CDR3 is TGCAGTGCTAGAGATCCCCGAGAGACCCAGTACTTC. This sequence encodes CSARDPRETQYF. J is TRBJ2-5 and V is TRBV20-1, with D unclear. CDR1 DFQATT and CDR2 SNEGSKA come from the germline V gene (reference sequence). CDR3 length: 12 residues. With 0 bases removed from V and 4 bases from J, the gap between germline ends came to 6 bases.

This clonotype was recorded many times. This chain links TRBV7-7 with TRBJ2-5; unclear D gene. The CDR3 loop spans 14 amino acids. CDR1 and CDR2 from the germline V gene are SSHAT and FNYEAQ (reference sequence). V lost 5 bases, J lost 5 bases, and 15 bases lay in between. The CDR3 nucleotides are TGTGCCAGCAGCGAAGAACCGGGTACGGAGACCCAGTACTTC. Translating it yields CASSEEPGTETQYF.

Of note for this clonotype: Sequence at one end of the junction differs from germline and may be a read error. The genes are TRBV7-2 and TRBJ2-1; TRBD2 aligns across 7 bases. This CDR3 has 14 amino acids. Germline CDR1 SGHTA, CDR2 FQGNSA. CDR3 in DNA: TGTGCCAGCAGCACTTGGACTAGAAGGAATGGGCAGTTCTTC. This gives the protein CASSTWTRRNGQFF.

The chain links TRBV6-5 to TRBJ2-7; 8 bases align to TRBD2. V shed 2 bases, J shed 5 bases, and the junction held 2 bases outside the gene matches. Per the germline V gene, CDR1 is MNHEY and CDR2 is SVGAGI. This CDR3 region has 13 residues. CDR3 residues: CASSYLLADEQYF. The CDR3 DNA is TGTGCCAGCAGTTACCTACTAGCGGACGAGCAGTACTTC.

V and J are TRBV19 and TRBJ1-5, with D possibly TRBD1 on 6 matching bases. Per germline, CDR1 LNHDA and CDR2 SQIVND (reference sequence). Trimming took 6 bases from V and 3 from J, leaving 12 bases between them. The CDR3 has 14 residues. This CDR3 reads CASRGGQYNQPQHF. CDR3 nucleotides: TGTGCCAGTAGGGGGGGGCAGTACAATCAGCCCCAGCATTTT.

The chain links TRBV20-1 to TRBJ2-1; 11 bases are shared with TRBD2. The end of the DNA is better explained by TRBJ2-7, so the J call may be wrong. Per germline, CDR1 DFQATT and CDR2 SNEGSKA (reference sequence). The CDR3 contains 14 residues. The DNA of the CDR3 is TGCAGTGCTAGAGTAGCGGGAGGGGACAATGAGCAGTACTTC. Protein product: CSARVAGGDNEQYF.

CDR3 protein: CASSPPVWRERWDTQYF. For the CDR3, the DNA is TGTGCCAGCTCACCACCGGTTTGGCGGGAGAGGTGGGATACGCAGTATTTT. The chain recombines TRBV18 with TRBJ2-3, with 7 bases lining up with TRBD2. V lost 0 bases, J lost 6 bases, and 12 bases stayed unmatched. Germline-derived CDR1 and CDR2 are KGHSH and LQKENI. The CDR3 has 17 residues.

The rearrangement links TRBV28 to TRBJ2-7; D not certain. The CDR3 covers 19 residues. Looked up from germline, CDR1 is MDHEN and CDR2 is SYDVKM. V lost 3 bases to trimming and J lost 5 bases, with 29 bases between them. DNA for the CDR3: TGTGCCAGCAGTTTTCTCGCCCGTACTGCGGCTAGAAGGGCCCACGAGCAGTACTTC. It is translated as CASSFLARTAARRAHEQYF.

This chain connects TRBV27 to TRBJ2-1; D might be TRBD2 (5 bases). Between the trimmed V and J ends, which lost 5 bases and 6 bases, there was a span of 11 bases. Germline loops: CDR1 MNHEY, CDR2 SMNVEV (reference sequence). The CDR3 is made up of 13 amino acids. The CDR3 nucleotides read TGTGCCAGCAGTAACGGACTCCTCAATGAGCAGTTCTTC. Amino acids: CASSNGLLNEQFF.